Listed below are T cell receptor beta chains from one sample, sequenced in a study of immune heterogeneity within non-small cell lung tumors. One entry per CDR3 protein, called by TCRdb with MiXCR from the multiplex PCR reads. The repertoire holds about 3,300 distinct CDR3 sequences, with 25% to 35% as singletons. Sequencing input: lung tumor tissue. The receptors were gathered from a man in his 60s with non-small cell lung cancer. Both conserved end residues are part of each CDR3. The order of the fields is V gene, J gene, clone size, D gene, CDR3 protein. The D gene is left open where the match is weak. Not every row has a clone size; where given, it reads once, few, many or a size class.

v_gene: TRBV10-1; j_gene: TRBJ2-1; abundance: few; d_gene: TRBD2; CDR3aa: CASSESLAGEHNEQFF
v_gene: TRBV18; j_gene: TRBJ2-5; abundance: .; d_gene: TRBD1; CDR3aa: CASSPQGAVETQYF
v_gene: TRBV2; j_gene: TRBJ2-5; abundance: .; d_gene: TRBD2; CDR3aa: CASTRRETTEETQYF
v_gene: TRBV5-1; j_gene: TRBJ2-4; abundance: few; d_gene: .; CDR3aa: CASSADLTLAKNIQYF
v_gene: TRBV29-1; j_gene: TRBJ2-7; abundance: few; d_gene: .; CDR3aa: CSVWAGVSYEQYF
v_gene: TRBV6-2/TRBV6-3; j_gene: TRBJ2-2; abundance: .; d_gene: .; CDR3aa: CAISSLRGAGELFF
v_gene: TRBV27; j_gene: TRBJ1-2; abundance: large; d_gene: .; CDR3aa: CASSYLRGLNYGYTF
v_gene: TRBV18; j_gene: TRBJ2-5; abundance: .; d_gene: .; CDR3aa: CASSRDQETQYF
v_gene: TRBV5-5; j_gene: TRBJ1-5; abundance: .; d_gene: .; CDR3aa: CASSLGSGANQPQHF
v_gene: TRBV28; j_gene: TRBJ2-3; abundance: .; d_gene: .; CDR3aa: CARSPGRGPYTDTQYF
v_gene: TRBV5-5; j_gene: TRBJ1-2; abundance: .; d_gene: .; CDR3aa: CASIQTSTFNYGYTF
v_gene: TRBV5-1; j_gene: TRBJ2-2; abundance: .; d_gene: TRBD2; CDR3aa: CASSKQSGLAGVGTGELFF
v_gene: TRBV6-1; j_gene: TRBJ1-2; abundance: medium-sized; d_gene: .; CDR3aa: CASSEVPGQYGYTF
v_gene: TRBV10-1; j_gene: TRBJ2-3; abundance: .; d_gene: .; CDR3aa: CASSEWTDLGTDTQYF
v_gene: TRBV5-6; j_gene: TRBJ2-7; abundance: .; d_gene: .; CDR3aa: CASSLGGDGEQYF
v_gene: TRBV20-1; j_gene: TRBJ2-3; abundance: .; d_gene: TRBD2; CDR3aa: CSADPRTSGDLYTDTQYF
v_gene: TRBV18; j_gene: TRBJ2-5; abundance: .; d_gene: .; CDR3aa: CASSPLTVQETQYF
v_gene: TRBV28; j_gene: TRBJ1-2; abundance: .; d_gene: .; CDR3aa: CAGGGYGYTF
v_gene: TRBV7-9; j_gene: TRBJ1-2; abundance: medium-sized; d_gene: .; CDR3aa: CASSSSGADYGYTF
v_gene: TRBV5-8; j_gene: TRBJ1-2; abundance: .; d_gene: .; CDR3aa: CASSHNRRLYGYTF
v_gene: TRBV19; j_gene: TRBJ1-2; abundance: medium-sized; d_gene: TRBD1; CDR3aa: CASSRTGGQNYGYTF
v_gene: TRBV6-1; j_gene: TRBJ2-7; abundance: large; d_gene: .; CDR3aa: CASAQSSYEQYF
v_gene: TRBV2; j_gene: TRBJ2-7; abundance: medium-sized; d_gene: .; CDR3aa: CASSAIGEVYEQYF
v_gene: TRBV15; j_gene: TRBJ1-3; abundance: medium-sized; d_gene: .; CDR3aa: CATGNGFSGNTIYF
v_gene: TRBV4-1; j_gene: TRBJ1-1; abundance: .; d_gene: .; CDR3aa: CASSRQIMNTEAFF
v_gene: TRBV30; j_gene: TRBJ1-6; abundance: medium-sized; d_gene: .; CDR3aa: CAWSRAGSYNSPLHF
v_gene: TRBV7-2; j_gene: TRBJ2-7; abundance: few; d_gene: .; CDR3aa: CASSPRRPHYEQYF
v_gene: TRBV28; j_gene: TRBJ2-7; abundance: .; d_gene: .; CDR3aa: CANSQPITPGEQYF